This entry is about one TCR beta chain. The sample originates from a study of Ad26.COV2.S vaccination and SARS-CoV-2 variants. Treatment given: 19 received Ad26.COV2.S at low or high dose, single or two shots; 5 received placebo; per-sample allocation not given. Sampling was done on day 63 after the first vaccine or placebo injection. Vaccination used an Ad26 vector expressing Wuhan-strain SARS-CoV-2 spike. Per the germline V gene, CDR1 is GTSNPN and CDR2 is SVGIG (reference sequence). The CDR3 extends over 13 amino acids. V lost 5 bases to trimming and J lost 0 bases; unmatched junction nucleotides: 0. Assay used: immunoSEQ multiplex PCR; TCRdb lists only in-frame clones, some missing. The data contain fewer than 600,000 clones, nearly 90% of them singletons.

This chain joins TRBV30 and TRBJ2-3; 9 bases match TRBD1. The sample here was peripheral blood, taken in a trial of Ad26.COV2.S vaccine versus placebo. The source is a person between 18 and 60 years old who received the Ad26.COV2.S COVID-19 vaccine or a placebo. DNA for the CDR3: TGTGCCTGGGGGACAGGGAGCACAGATACGCAGTATTTT. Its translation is CAWGTGSTDTQYF.